These 14 T cell receptor beta chains came from one sample sequenced in a study of shared clonotypes between healthy human individuals. TCRdb's copy holds only in-frame clones and misses some; the assay was immunoSEQ multiplex PCR. The profile shows a few million clones, roughly 93% of them singletons. Terminally differentiated effector memory CD45RA+ cells were left out of the naive CD8 fraction, which was CD45RO-negative and positively selected for CCR7. Sequencing was carried out using naive CD8+ T cells from PBMCs. These receptors all stem from a man younger than 30 in good health. Some clones in this sample may be carry-over from other donors' samples.

The V gene is TRBV27, the J gene TRBJ2-7, with 12 positions matching TRBD2. The germline V gene encodes CDR1 MNHEY and CDR2 SMNVEV (reference sequence). The CDR3 consists of 19 residues. The V and J ends lost 6 bases and 0 bases, in that order; junction bases with no gene match: 15. The CDR3 DNA follows: TGTGCCAGCAGCCTCCTAGGGACTAGCGGGCTTCCCAGCTCCTACGAGCAGTACTTC. Protein sequence: CASSLLGTSGLPSSYEQYF.

The chain links TRBV27 to TRBJ2-1, with 14 bases matching TRBD2. Germline values: CDR1 MNHEY, CDR2 SMNVEV (reference sequence). This CDR3 contains 16 residues. V was clipped by 5 bases and J by 9 bases; unmatched bases: 9. CDR3 DNA: TGTGCCAGCAGTCCTAGCGGACTAGCGGGAGGCGGTGAGCAGTTCTTC. It encodes CASSPSGLAGGGEQFF.

This clone was counted a single time. V is TRBV11-2 and J is TRBJ2-1; no clear D gene. Trimming removed 6 bases from V and 8 bases from J, with 11 bases in between. The CDR3 contains 12 residues. Germline V gene data show CDR1 as SGHAT and CDR2 as FQNNGV. The CDR3 coding sequence is TGTGCCAGCAGATACTCGGCGGATGAGCAGTTCTTC. As protein: CASRYSADEQFF.

The J gene is TRBJ2-7, the V gene TRBV9; no clear D. This CDR3 has 11 residues. CDR1 is SGDLS and CDR2 is YYNGEE in the germline V gene. V lost 3 bases and J lost 7, with 8 bases in between. The CDR3 bases are TGTGCCAGCAGCGGAATGGGGGAGCAGTACTTC. Translated: CASSGMGEQYF.

This chain's CDR3 is CASSFGGGNTEAFF. Here the CDR3 DNA reads TGTGCCAGCAGCTTTGGGGGAGGGAACACTGAAGCTTTCTTT. The chain combines TRBV7-2 with TRBJ1-1, with D perhaps matching TRBD1 (5 bases). The CDR3 has 14 amino acids. V lost 3 bases to trimming and J lost 1 base, with 9 bases between them. Germline CDR1 SGHTA, CDR2 FQGNSA.

The rearrangement links TRBV7-9 to TRBJ2-3; possible D gene TRBD1, 5 bases. Trimming shortened V by 5 bases and J by 0 bases, and 12 bases separated the two germline ends. The CDR3 has 15 residues. The germline CDR1 and CDR2 sequences are SEHNR and FQNEAQ (reference sequence). The CDR3 loop is CASSQTAISTDTQYF. The CDR3, as DNA: TGTGCCAGCAGCCAGACAGCCATCAGCACAGATACGCAGTATTTT.

V is TRBV29-1 and J is TRBJ1-1, with D perhaps TRBD1 (5 bases). Trimming removed 4 bases from V and 6 bases from J, with 9 bases in between. This CDR3 spans 11 amino acids. CDR1 is SQVTM, CDR2 ANQGSEA, per germline. Written as DNA, the CDR3 is TGCAGCGTTGTCGGGGGTCCTGAAGCTTTCTTT. Translated, it gives CSVVGGPEAFF.

The rearrangement joins TRBV29-1 to TRBJ2-7; weak D call: TRBD2 (6 bases). The germline V and J ends were trimmed by 4 bases and 4 bases, with 20 bases remaining between them. Germline CDR1 SQVTM, CDR2 ANQGSEA. The CDR3 has 15 amino acids. The CDR3 DNA reads as TGCAGCGTTGTTAGCGGCGGACCGAGGGGTTACGAGCAGTACTTC. It specifies CSVVSGGPRGYEQYF.

The rearrangement uses TRBV6-5 and TRBJ2-7; 12 positions match TRBD2. The CDR3 runs to 14 residues. The germline gives CDR1 MNHEY, CDR2 SVGAGI. V shed 6 bases, J shed 4 bases, and the junction held 4 bases outside the gene matches. Here the CDR3 reads CASRTLAGGYEQYF. DNA for the CDR3: TGTGCCAGCAGGACACTAGCGGGGGGTTACGAGCAGTACTTC.

This chain joins TRBV6-5 and TRBJ2-1; 7 bases match TRBD2. Per the germline V gene, CDR1 is MNHEY and CDR2 is SVGAGI. The CDR3 has 14 residues. Trimming cost V 4 bases and J 6 bases; bases outside gene matches: 6. CDR3 in DNA: TGTGCCAGCAGTTCAAGACTAGCCGCCAATGAGCAGTTCTTC. It translates to CASSSRLAANEQFF.

The gene calls are TRBV4-1 and TRBJ2-1; 8 nucleotides align to TRBD1. The germline V gene has CDR1 MGHRA and CDR2 YSYEKL. This CDR3 has 14 residues. V dropped 1 base and J dropped 10; count of bases not matched to a gene: 6. CDR3 sequence: CASSQASQGGEQFF. CDR3 DNA: TGCGCCAGCAGCCAAGCCTCACAGGGGGGAGAGCAGTTCTTC.

The chain has TRBV6-6 and TRBJ2-7, with 7 bases matching TRBD1. The CDR3 spans 15 residues. With 6 bases clipped from V and 3 bases from J, the junction kept 11 bases outside the gene matches. Germline V CDR1 and CDR2: MNHNY, SVGAGI (reference sequence). The CDR3 region is CASSHQGVPLYEQYF. In DNA form, the CDR3 reads TGTGCCAGCAGCCACCAGGGGGTACCACTCTACGAGCAGTACTTC.

The chain couples TRBV5-1 to TRBJ2-7; D perhaps matches TRBD2 (6 bases). Germline CDR1 is SGHRS and CDR2 is YFSETQ. This CDR3 comprises 13 residues. Trimming removed 3 bases at V and 7 bases at J, with 14 bases between. The CDR3 DNA follows: TGCGCCAGCAGCTGGAGGGCCGACGAGGAGCAGTACTTC. It specifies CASSWRADEEQYF. Together with reference TRBV5-1 and TRBJ2-7, the CDR3 gives the full variable domain: KAGVTQTPRYLIKTRGQQVTLSCSPISGHRSVSWYQQTPGQGLQFLFEYFSETQRNKGNFPGRFSGRQFSNSRSEMNVSTLELGDSALYLCASSWRADEEQYFGPGTRLTVT.

This chain links TRBV30 with TRBJ2-7, with 7 bases that match TRBD2. The germline CDR1 and CDR2 sequences are GTSNPN and SVGIG (reference sequence). The V and J ends lost 0 bases and 5 bases, in that order; junction bases with no gene match: 7. This CDR3 has 14 amino acids. The CDR3 bases are TGTGCCTGGAGTGTGTGGGGCGGGAGTGACGAGCAGTACTTC. This sequence encodes CAWSVWGGSDEQYF. The full variable domain, rest sourced from reference TRBV30 and TRBJ2-7, is SQTIHQWPATLVQPVGSPLSLECTVEGTSNPNLYWYRQAAGRGLQLLFYSVGIGQISSEVPQNLSASRPQDRQFILSSKKLLLSDSGFYLCAWSVWGGSDEQYFGPGTRLTVT.